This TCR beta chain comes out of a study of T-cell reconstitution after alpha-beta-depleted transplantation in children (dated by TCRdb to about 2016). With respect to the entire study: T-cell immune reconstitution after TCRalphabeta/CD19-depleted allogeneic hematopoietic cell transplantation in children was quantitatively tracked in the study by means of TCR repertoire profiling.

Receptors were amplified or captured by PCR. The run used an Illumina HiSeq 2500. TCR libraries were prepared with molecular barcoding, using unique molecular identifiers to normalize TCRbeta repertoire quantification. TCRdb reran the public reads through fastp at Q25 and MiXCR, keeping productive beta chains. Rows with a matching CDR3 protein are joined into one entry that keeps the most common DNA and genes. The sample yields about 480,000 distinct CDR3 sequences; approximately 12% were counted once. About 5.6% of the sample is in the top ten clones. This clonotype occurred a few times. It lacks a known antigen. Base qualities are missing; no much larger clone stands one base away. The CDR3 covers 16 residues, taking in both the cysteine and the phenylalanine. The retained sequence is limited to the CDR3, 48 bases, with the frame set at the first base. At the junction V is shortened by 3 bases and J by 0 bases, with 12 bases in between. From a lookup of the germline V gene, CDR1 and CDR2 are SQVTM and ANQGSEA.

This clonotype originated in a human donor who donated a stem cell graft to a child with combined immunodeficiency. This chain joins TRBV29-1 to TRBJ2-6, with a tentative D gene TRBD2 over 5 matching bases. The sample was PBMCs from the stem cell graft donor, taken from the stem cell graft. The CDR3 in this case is CSVEGSGNSGANVLTF. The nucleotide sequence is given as TGCAGCGTTGAGGGGTCGGGGAACTCTGGGGCCAACGTCCTGACTTTC.